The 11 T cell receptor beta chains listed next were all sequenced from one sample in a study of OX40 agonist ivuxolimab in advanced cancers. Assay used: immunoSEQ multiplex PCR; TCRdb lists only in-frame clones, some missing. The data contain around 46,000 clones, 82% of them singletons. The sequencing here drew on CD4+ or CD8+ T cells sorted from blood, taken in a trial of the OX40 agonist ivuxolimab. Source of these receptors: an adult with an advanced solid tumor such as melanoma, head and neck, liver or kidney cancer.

The CDR3 here is CASSLGPGTGVPDTQYF. The CDR3, as DNA: TGTGCCAGCAGCTTAGGGCCCGGGACAGGGGTTCCAGATACGCAGTATTTT. The chain couples TRBV11-3 to TRBJ2-3; 10 bases align to TRBD1. Per the germline V gene, CDR1 is SGHNT and CDR2 is YENEEA. V was pared by 1 base and J by 4 bases, with 8 bases of the junction left unmatched. The CDR3 covers 17 residues.

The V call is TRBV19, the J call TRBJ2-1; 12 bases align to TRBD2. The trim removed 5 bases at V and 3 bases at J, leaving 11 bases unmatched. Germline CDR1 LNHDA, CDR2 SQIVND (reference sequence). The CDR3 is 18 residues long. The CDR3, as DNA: TGTGCCAGTAGTCCAGAGGTCGGGACTAGCGGGCTCTACAATGAGCAGTTCTTC. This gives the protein CASSPEVGTSGLYNEQFF. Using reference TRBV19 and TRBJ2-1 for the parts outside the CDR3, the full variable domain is DGGITQSPKYLFRKEGQNVTLSCEQNLNHDAMYWYRQDPGQGLRLIYYSQIVNDFQKGDIAEGYSVSREKKESFPLTVTSAQKNPTAFYLCASSPEVGTSGLYNEQFFGPGTRLTVL.

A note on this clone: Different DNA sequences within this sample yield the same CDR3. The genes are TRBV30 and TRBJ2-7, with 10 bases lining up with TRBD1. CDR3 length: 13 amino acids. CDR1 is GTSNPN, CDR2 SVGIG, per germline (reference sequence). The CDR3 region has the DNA TGTGCTTGGCTCAGGACAGGGGGCTACGAGCAGTACTTC. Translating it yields CAWLRTGGYEQYF.

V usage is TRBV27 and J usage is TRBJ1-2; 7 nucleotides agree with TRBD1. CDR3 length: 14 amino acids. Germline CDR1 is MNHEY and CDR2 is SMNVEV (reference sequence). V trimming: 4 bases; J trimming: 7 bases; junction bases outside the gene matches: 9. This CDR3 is CASSSQGQSSGYTF. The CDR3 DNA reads TGTGCCAGCAGTTCACAGGGACAGTCGTCTGGCTACACCTTC.

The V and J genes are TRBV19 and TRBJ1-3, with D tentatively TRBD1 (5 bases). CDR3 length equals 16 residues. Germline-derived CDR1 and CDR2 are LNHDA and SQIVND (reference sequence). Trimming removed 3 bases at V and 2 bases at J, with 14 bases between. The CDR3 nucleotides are TGTGCCAGTAGTATGGGGCTTGGGGTAACTGGAAACACCATATATTTT. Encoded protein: CASSMGLGVTGNTIYF.

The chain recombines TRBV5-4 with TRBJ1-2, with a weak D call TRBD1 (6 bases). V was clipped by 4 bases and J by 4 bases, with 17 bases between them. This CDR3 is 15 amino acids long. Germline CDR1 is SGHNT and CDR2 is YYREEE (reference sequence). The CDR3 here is CASSPRDGTPYGYTF. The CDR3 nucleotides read TGTGCCAGCAGCCCCCGGGATGGGACACCCTATGGCTACACCTTC.

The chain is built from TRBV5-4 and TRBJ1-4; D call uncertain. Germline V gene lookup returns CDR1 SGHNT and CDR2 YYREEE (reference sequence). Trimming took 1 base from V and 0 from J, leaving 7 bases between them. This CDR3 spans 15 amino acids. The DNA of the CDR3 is TGTGCCAGCAGCTTGAGGGCAGCAACTAATGAAAAACTGTTTTTT. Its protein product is CASSLRAATNEKLFF.

In DNA form, the CDR3 reads TGCAGCGTTGGACAGGGGAATCAGCCCCAGCATTTT. Translated, it gives CSVGQGNQPQHF. This chain connects TRBV29-1 to TRBJ1-5; 8 bases agree with TRBD1. Germline trimming cut 4 bases from V and 4 bases from J; bases unmatched to any gene: 0. The CDR3 has 12 residues. Germline V gene data show CDR1 as SQVTM and CDR2 as ANQGSEA. The full variable domain, with the rest looked up from reference TRBV29-1 and TRBJ1-5, is SAVISQKPSRDICQRGTSLTIQCQVDSQVTMMFWYRQQPGQSLTLIATANQGSEATYESGFVIDKFPISRPNLTFSTLTVSNMSPEDSSIYLCSVGQGNQPQHFGDGTRLSIL.

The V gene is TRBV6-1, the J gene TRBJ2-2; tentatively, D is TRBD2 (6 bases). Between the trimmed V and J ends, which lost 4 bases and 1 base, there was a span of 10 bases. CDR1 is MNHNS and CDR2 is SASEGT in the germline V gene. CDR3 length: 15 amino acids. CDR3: CASSARLVNTGELFF. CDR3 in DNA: TGTGCCAGCAGTGCGAGACTAGTGAACACCGGGGAGCTGTTTTTT.

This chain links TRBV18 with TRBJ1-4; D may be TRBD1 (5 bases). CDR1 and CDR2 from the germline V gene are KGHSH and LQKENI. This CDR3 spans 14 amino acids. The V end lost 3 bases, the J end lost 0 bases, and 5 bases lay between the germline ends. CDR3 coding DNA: TGTGCCAGCTCACCGGGGGCAACTAATGAAAAACTGTTTTTT. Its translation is CASSPGATNEKLFF.

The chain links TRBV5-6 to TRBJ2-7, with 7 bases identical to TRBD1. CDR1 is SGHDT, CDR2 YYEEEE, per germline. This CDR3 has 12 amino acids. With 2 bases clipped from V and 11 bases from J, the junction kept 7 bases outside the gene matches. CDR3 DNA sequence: TGTGCCAGCAGCTTCGCAAGGGACAGTGAGTACTTC. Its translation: CASSFARDSEYF.